Below, one TCR beta chain is given with its context. Its antigen is not known. Researchers put TCRalpha and TCRbeta cDNA through two nested PCRs lasting approximately 16 and 9 cycles. From the 5' RACE reads, TCRdb lists one entry per CDR3 protein and no DNA. The sample has about 450,000 distinct CDR3 sequences. The sample originates from a study of monozygotic twins with inflammatory bowel disease. Study outcomes and limitations: Discordant twins showed the same repertoire similarity as concordant twins, possibly from limited power. Among IBD patients, TCRbeta diversity (inverse Simpson) was lower than in healthy co-twins.

The CDR3 totals 16 residues. In germline, CDR1 is SGHVS, CDR2 FNYEAQ. The J gene is TRBJ2-2, the V gene TRBV7-6; TCRdb names TRBD2, which stays unverified in the absence of DNA. The TCR sequence derives from a human donor with ulcerative colitis or Crohn's disease, or a healthy co-twin of an affected twin (not recorded which). The sample consisted of blood. The CDR3 loop reads CASSLVRGGANGELFF.